This record covers a single T cell receptor (beta chain). Nobody among the patients had been given any treatment before thyroid surgery. The data belong to a study of metastatic and nonmetastatic thyroid tumors. With MiXCR, TCRdb reprocessed the PCR reads. The table lists tens of thousands of clones, around 40% of them singletons. The V gene's germline CDR1 is SGHAT and CDR2 FQNNGV. The V and J ends lost 6 bases and 4 bases respectively, with 24 bases between them. This CDR3 has 17 amino acids. The sample taken for sequencing was blood. The sequence derives from a male donor with papillary thyroid cancer or a benign thyroid nodule (not recorded which). Some clones in this sample may be carry-over from other donors' samples. The chain links TRBV11-2 to TRBJ1-2; D perhaps matches TRBD1 (5 bases). The CDR3 is CASSLSPGKWGPYGYTF. DNA of the CDR3: TGTGCCAGCAGTTTGTCTCCAGGGAAATGGGGTCCCTATGGCTACACCTTC.